This TCR beta chain stems from a study of T cells after yellow fever vaccination. Whole-study context: Preparation of the low-cell-number fractions used SMART-Seq v4 Ultra Low Input.

Study-wide findings and caveats: There was a small share of clonotypes that showed up in both the CD4 and CD8 compartments. Researchers report a weaker secondary response that nonetheless peaked faster, day 5 versus 15.

Germline V CDR1 and CDR2: ENHRY, SYGVKD. The CDR3 runs 13 residues. The V end lost 10 bases, the J end lost 3 bases, and 15 bases lay between the germline ends. Worth noting for this clonotype: The antigen remains unidentified.

It was through 5'RACE template switching that TCR cDNA was made, with a universal primer site and UMIs added. TCRdb passed the 5' RACE reads through MiXCR, listing each CDR3 protein once. The table shows hundreds of thousands of distinct CDR3 sequences, with roughly 21% occurring only once. This chain connects TRBV10-3 to TRBJ2-5; TRBD1 is a possible D gene (6 bases). Sequencing used PBMCs, obtained 15 days after the yellow fever booster vaccination. This TCR derives from a man younger than 45 who received the YFV17D yellow fever vaccine. This chain's CDR3 is CATWQDRKETQYF. Written as DNA, the CDR3 is TGTGCCACCTGGCAGGACAGAAAAGAGACCCAGTACTTC.